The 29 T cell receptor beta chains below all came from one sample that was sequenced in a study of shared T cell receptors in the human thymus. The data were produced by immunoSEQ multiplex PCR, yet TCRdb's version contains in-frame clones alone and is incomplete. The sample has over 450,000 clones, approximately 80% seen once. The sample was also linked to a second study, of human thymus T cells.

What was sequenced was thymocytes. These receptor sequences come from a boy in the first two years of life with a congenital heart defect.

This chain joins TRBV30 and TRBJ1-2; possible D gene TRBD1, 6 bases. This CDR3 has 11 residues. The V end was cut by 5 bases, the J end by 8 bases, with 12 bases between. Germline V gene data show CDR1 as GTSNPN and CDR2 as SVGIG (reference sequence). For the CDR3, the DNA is TGTGCCTGGTCAGGGGCTGTCGGCTACACCTTC. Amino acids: CAWSGAVGYTF. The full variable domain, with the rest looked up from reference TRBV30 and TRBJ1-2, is SQTIHQWPATLVQPVGSPLSLECTVEGTSNPNLYWYRQAAGRGLQLLFYSVGIGQISSEVPQNLSASRPQDRQFILSSKKLLLSDSGFYLCAWSGAVGYTFGSGTRLTVV.

The CDR3 DNA reads TGTGCCAGCAGTTCTTGGGGGAGGACTAGCACAGATACGCAGTATTTT. This gives the protein CASSSWGRTSTDTQYF. The chain employs TRBV27 and TRBJ2-3; possibly TRBD2 for D (6 bases). CDR3 size: 16 residues. CDR1 and CDR2 (germline): MNHEY, SMNVEV (reference sequence). V gave up 4 bases and J gave up 0 bases, with 14 bases separating them.

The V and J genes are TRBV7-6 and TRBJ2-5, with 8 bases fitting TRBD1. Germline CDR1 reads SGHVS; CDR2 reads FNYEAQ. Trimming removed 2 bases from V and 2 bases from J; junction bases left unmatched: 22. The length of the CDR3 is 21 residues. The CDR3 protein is CASSLPPKHAGDRRYQETQYF. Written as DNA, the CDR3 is TGTGCCAGCAGCTTACCCCCTAAGCATGCTGGGGACAGGCGATATCAAGAGACCCAGTACTTC.

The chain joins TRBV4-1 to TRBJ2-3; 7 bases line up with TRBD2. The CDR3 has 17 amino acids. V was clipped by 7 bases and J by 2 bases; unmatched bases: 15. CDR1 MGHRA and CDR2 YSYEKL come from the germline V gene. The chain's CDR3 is CASKSLGGRRVTDTQYF. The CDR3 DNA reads TGCGCCAGCAAATCCCTCGGCGGGAGAAGGGTCACAGATACGCAGTATTTT.

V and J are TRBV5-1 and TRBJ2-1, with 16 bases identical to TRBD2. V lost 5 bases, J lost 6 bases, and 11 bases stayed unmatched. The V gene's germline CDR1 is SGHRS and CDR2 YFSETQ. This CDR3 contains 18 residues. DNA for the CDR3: TGCGCCAGCAGGTCGGGACTAGCGGGAGGGCCTAATCCCAATGAGCAGTTCTTC. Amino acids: CASRSGLAGGPNPNEQFF. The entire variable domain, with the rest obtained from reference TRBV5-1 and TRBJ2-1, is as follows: KAGVTQTPRYLIKTRGQQVTLSCSPISGHRSVSWYQQTPGQGLQFLFEYFSETQRNKGNFPGRFSGRQFSNSRSEMNVSTLELGDSALYLCASRSGLAGGPNPNEQFFGPGTRLTVL.

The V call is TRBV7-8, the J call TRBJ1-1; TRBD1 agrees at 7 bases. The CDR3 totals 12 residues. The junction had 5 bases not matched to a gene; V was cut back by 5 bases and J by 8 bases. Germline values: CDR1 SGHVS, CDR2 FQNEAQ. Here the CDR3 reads CASSPGTVEAFF. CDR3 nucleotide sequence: TGTGCCAGCAGCCCTGGGACAGTGGAAGCTTTCTTT.

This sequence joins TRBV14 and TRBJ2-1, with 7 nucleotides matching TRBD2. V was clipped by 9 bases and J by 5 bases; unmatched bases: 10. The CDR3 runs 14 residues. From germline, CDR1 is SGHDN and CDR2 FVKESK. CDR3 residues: CASAPGREDNEQFF. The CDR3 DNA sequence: TGTGCCAGTGCCCCGGGACGGGAGGACAATGAGCAGTTCTTC. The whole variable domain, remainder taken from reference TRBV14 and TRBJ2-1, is EAGVTQFPSHSVIEKGQTVTLRCDPISGHDNLYWYRRVMGKEIKFLLHFVKESKQDESGMPNNRFLAERTGGTYSTLKVQPAELEDSGVYFCASAPGREDNEQFFGPGTRLTVL.

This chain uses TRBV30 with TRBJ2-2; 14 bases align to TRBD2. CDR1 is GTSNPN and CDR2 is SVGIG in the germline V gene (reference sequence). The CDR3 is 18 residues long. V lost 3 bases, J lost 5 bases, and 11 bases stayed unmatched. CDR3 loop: CAWSVGLAGASGTGELFF. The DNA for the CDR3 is TGTGCCTGGAGCGTGGGACTAGCGGGAGCCAGTGGGACCGGGGAGCTGTTTTTT.

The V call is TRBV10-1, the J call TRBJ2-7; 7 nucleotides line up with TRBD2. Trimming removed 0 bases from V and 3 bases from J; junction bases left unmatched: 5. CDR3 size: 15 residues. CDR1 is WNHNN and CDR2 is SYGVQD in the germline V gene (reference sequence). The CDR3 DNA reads TGCGCCAGCAGTGAGTCCCAGGGAGGGAACTACGAGCAGTACTTC. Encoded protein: CASSESQGGNYEQYF.

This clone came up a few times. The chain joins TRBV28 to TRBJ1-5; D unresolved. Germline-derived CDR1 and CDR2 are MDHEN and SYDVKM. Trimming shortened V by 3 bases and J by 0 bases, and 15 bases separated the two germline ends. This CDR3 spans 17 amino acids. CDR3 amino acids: CASSFHPERFSNQPQHF. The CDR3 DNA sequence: TGTGCCAGCAGTTTTCACCCCGAGAGGTTTAGCAATCAGCCCCAGCATTTT.

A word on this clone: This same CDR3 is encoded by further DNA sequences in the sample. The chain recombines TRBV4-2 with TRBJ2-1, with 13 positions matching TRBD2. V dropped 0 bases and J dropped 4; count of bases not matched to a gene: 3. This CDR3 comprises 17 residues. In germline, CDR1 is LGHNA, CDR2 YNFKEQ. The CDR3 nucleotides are TGTGCCAGCAGCCAAGATGCGGGACTAGCGGGATACAATGAGCAGTTCTTC. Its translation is CASSQDAGLAGYNEQFF.

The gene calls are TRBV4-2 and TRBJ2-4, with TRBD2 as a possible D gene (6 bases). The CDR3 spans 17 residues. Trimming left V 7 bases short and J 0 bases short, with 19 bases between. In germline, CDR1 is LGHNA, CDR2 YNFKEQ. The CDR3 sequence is CASTAGWDSLAKNIQYF. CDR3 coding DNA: TGTGCCAGCACCGCGGGGTGGGACTCCTTAGCCAAAAACATTCAGTACTTC.

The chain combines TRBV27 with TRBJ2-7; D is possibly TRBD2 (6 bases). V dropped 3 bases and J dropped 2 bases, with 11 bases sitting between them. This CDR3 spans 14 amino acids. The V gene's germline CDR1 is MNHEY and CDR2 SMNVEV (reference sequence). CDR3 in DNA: TGTGCCAGCAGTTTGGAGGGGTCTACCTACGAGCAGTACTTC. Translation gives CASSLEGSTYEQYF.

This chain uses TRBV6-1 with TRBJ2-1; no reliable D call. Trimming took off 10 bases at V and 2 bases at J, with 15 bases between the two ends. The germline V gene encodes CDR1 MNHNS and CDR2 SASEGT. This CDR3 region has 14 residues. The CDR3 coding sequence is TGTGCCACCCAAGAACGGGTGACCTACAATGAGCAGTTCTTC. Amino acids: CATQERVTYNEQFF.

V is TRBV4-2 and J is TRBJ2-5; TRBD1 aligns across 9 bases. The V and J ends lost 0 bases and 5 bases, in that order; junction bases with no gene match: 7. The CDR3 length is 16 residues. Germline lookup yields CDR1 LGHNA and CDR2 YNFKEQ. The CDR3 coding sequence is TGTGCCAGCAGCCAAGAGGGGACAGGGAGCGGGGAGACCCAGTACTTC. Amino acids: CASSQEGTGSGETQYF.

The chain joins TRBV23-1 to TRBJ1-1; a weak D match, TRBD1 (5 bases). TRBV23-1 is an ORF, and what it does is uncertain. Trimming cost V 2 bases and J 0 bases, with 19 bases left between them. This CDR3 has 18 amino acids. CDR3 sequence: CASSQLQALGTMNTEAFF. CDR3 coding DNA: TGCGCCAGCAGTCAACTGCAGGCCCTAGGGACTATGAACACTGAAGCTTTCTTT.

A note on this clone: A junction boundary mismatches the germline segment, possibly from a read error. In nucleotides, the CDR3 is TGTGCCAGCAGCTTTGGGGACAGGATCCATTTT. Amino acid sequence: CASSFGDRIHF. This rearrangement joins TRBV5-7 to TRBJ2-3, with 8 nucleotides matching TRBD1. TRBV5-7 is an ORF; its function is uncertain. The CDR3 is made up of 11 amino acids.

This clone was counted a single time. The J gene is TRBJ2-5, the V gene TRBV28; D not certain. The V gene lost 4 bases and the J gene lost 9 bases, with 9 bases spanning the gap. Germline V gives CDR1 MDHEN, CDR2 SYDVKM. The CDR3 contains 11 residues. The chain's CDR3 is CASSSSLSQYF. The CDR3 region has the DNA TGTGCCAGCAGTTCCTCTTTATCCCAGTACTTC.

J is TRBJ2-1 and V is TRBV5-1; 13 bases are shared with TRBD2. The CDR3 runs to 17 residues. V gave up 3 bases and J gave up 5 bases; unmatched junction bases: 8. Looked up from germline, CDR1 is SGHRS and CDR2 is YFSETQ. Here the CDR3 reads CASSSRNTSGRDNEQFF. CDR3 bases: TGCGCCAGCAGCTCCCGAAACACTAGCGGGAGGGACAATGAGCAGTTCTTC.

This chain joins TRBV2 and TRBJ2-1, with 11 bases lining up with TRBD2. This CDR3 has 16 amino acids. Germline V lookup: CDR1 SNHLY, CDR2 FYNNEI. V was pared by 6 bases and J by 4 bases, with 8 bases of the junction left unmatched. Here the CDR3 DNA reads TGTGCCAGCAGGGAATTCCTAGCGGGAGGATACAATGAGCAGTTCTTC. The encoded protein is CASREFLAGGYNEQFF.

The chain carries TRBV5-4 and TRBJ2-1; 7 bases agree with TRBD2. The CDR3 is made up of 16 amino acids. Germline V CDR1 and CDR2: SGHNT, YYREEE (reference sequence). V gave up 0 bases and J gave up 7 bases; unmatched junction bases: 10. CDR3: CASSLATRGRGNEQFF. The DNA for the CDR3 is TGTGCCAGCAGCTTGGCCACTCGCGGGAGAGGGAATGAGCAGTTCTTC.

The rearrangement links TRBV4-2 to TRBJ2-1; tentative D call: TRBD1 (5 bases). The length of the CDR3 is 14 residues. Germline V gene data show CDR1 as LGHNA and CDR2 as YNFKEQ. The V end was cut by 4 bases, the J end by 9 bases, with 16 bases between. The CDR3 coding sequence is TGTGCCAGCAGCCTCCTAAGGCAGGGCACTGAGCAGTTCTTC. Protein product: CASSLLRQGTEQFF.

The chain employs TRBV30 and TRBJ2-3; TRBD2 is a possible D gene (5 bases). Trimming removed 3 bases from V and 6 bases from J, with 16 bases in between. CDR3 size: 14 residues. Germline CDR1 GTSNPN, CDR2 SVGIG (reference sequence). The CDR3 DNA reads TGTGCCTGGAGACTAGTCCCTGACGTGGATACGCAGTATTTT. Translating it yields CAWRLVPDVDTQYF.

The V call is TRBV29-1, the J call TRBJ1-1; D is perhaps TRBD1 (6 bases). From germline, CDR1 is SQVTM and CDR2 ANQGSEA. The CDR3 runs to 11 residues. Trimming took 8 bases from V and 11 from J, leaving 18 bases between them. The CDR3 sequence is CSSNREGRAFF. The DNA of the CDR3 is TGCAGCTCAAACAGGGAGGGTCGGGCTTTCTTT.

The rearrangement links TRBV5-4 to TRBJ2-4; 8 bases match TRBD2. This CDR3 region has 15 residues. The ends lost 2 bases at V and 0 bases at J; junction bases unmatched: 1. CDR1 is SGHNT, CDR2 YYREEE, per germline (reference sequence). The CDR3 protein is CASSLAGEAKNIQYF. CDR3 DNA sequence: TGTGCCAGCAGCTTAGCGGGGGAAGCCAAAAACATTCAGTACTTC.

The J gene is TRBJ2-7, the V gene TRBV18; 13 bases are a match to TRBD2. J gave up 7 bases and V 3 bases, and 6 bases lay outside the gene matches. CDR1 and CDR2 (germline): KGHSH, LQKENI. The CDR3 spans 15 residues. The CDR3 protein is CASSPTSGRVGEQYF. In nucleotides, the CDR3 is TGTGCCAGCTCACCCACTAGCGGGAGGGTTGGGGAGCAGTACTTC.

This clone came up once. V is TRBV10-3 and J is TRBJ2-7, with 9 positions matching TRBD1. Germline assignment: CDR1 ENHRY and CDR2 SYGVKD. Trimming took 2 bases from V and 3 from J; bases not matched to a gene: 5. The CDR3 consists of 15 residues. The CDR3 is CAISEGGDRDYEQYF. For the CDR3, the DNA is TGTGCCATCAGTGAGGGGGGGGACAGGGACTACGAGCAGTACTTC.

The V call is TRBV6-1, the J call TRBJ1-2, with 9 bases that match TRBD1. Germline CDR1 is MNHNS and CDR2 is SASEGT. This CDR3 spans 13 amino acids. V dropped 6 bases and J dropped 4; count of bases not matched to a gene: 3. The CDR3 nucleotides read TGTGCCAGCAGCACAGGGGGCCCCTATGGCTACACCTTC. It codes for CASSTGGPYGYTF.

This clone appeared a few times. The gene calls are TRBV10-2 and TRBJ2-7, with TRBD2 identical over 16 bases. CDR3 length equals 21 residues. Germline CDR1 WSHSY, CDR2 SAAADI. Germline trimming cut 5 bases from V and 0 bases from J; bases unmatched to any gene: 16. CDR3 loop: CASSRGSPGLAGGPGSYEQYF. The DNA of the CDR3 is TGCGCCAGCAGTAGGGGTTCTCCGGGACTAGCGGGAGGGCCGGGCTCCTACGAGCAGTACTTC.